This T cell receptor beta chain was identified in a study of response to subunit inactivated influenza vaccine. Overall study findings and caveats: The authors suggested that few new T cells are recruited per seasonal influenza vaccination.

TCRdb recomputed calls from the RT-PCR reads with MiXCR, one row per CDR3 protein. The sample holds fewer than 700,000 distinct CDR3 sequences, approximately 13% seen once. The CDR3 loop spans 14 amino acids. The germline V gene encodes CDR1 SGHRS and CDR2 YFSETQ. With 0 bases removed from V and 0 bases from J, the gap between germline ends came to 6 bases. This clonotype was counted only a few times. What it recognizes is unknown. The chain has TRBV5-1 and TRBJ1-2; TRBD1 is a possible D gene (5 bases). This receptor was identified in a man aged 50 to 60 who received an inactivated influenza vaccine. The specimen comprised PBMCs from blood, sampled about 40 days after vaccination. This chain's CDR3 is CASSLEGTNYGYTF. The CDR3 DNA follows: TGCGCCAGCAGCTTGGAGGGGACTAACTATGGCTACACCTTC. Together with reference TRBV5-1 and TRBJ1-2, the CDR3 gives the full variable domain: KAGVTQTPRYLIKTRGQQVTLSCSPISGHRSVSWYQQTPGQGLQFLFEYFSETQRNKGNFPGRFSGRQFSNSRSEMNVSTLELGDSALYLCASSLEGTNYGYTFGSGTRLTVV.